This note documents a single T cell receptor (beta chain) sequence. Its antigen is unknown. No base-level quality is on record; no much larger clone is a single base apart. This record belongs to a study of blood T cell repertoires in COVID-19 (TCRdb year 2020). Context from the whole study: Samples covering the acute and convalescent phases of COVID-19 were provided by collaborators in the United States, Italy and Spain. Samples were obtained from the ongoing ImmuneRACE study (first 160 participants) and from 1,254 subjects provided by 6 global collaborators. Subjects who had been exposed to COVID-19, were actively infected with it, or had recovered from it provided the deeply sampled blood TCRbeta repertoires that made up the dataset. Sample metadata almost always included a de-identified subject ID, COVID-19 status, age in years and sex. The prospective study material was composed of cDNA or gDNA derived from T cells, B-cell-depleted T cells, or PBMCs. HLA class I and class II types, where available, came from metadata supplied by the sample provider rather than from assay-based typing. The repertoires were made available in a free public database intended to serve as a resource for research on the immune response to SARS-CoV-2. Results the study describes overall, beyond this receptor: Clinical and demographic metadata were provided uncurated, with the amount varying by source and participant.

The immunoSEQ Assay, a bias-controlled multiplex PCR, was used to amplify TCRbeta CDR3 regions from genomic DNA. On the authors' methods: Nucleated cell counts per sample were estimated from amplification of reference gene primers within the assay. To quantify the absolute abundance of each unique TCRbeta CDR3 rearrangement, sequence reads were collapsed and filtered. Productive Simpson clonality was computed per sample as the square root of Simpson's diversity index over productive rearrangements. Here the immuneACCESS table is served through TCRdb, limited to in-frame sequences with V and J called. Missing clones are a known gap in these copies; in checked studies unresolved V genes cover under half, and the rest lacks a known reason. V and J calls and clone size are given by that table; D and trimming were obtained from the DNA. Counted in this sample were about 57,000 clones; 75% to 95% of them appeared once. Approximately 2.5% of the sample is held by the ten biggest clonotypes.

Based on the germline V gene (reference sequence), the CDR1 and CDR2 sequences are SEHNR and FQNEAQ. From cysteine to phenylalanine, the CDR3 is 15 amino acids long. Left in the record is the CDR3 DNA by itself, 45 bases read in frame from the first base. Trimming costs V 7 bases and J 5 bases, and their ends lie 15 bases apart. Whole blood was collected in K2EDTA tubes by collaborating institutions according to the institutions' own protocols. For TCRbeta analysis, collaborator samples were shipped as frozen whole blood, as isolated PBMCs, or as DNA extracted from either sample type. The clonotype was recovered from a man aged 55 to 69 with acute or convalescent COVID-19. This receptor chain uses TRBV7-9 and TRBJ1-6; the D gene identity is not certain. The material sequenced was peripheral blood. The CDR3 reads as follows: CASKGGLVNNSPLHF. The nucleotide sequence reads TGTGCCAGCAAAGGAGGGCTAGTAAATAATTCACCCCTCCACTTT.